This T cell receptor (beta chain) was retrieved from a study of blood T cell repertoires in COVID-19. This CDR3 is built from 12 residues. V shed 6 bases and J 7 bases; nucleotides not matched to a gene: 4. Generated by immunoSEQ multiplex PCR, the TCRdb table keeps only in-frame clones and is missing some. The data hold fewer than 350,000 clones, with 86% observed a single time. Sequences were obtained from peripheral blood. This rearrangement joins TRBV12-3 or TRBV12-4 to TRBJ1-2; 8 nucleotides match TRBD1. The receptor's source is a woman younger than 45 with COVID-19, enrolled during active disease. In nucleotides, the CDR3 is TGTGCCAGCAGGCAAACAGGGGGTGGCTACACCTTC. It translates to CASRQTGGGYTF.